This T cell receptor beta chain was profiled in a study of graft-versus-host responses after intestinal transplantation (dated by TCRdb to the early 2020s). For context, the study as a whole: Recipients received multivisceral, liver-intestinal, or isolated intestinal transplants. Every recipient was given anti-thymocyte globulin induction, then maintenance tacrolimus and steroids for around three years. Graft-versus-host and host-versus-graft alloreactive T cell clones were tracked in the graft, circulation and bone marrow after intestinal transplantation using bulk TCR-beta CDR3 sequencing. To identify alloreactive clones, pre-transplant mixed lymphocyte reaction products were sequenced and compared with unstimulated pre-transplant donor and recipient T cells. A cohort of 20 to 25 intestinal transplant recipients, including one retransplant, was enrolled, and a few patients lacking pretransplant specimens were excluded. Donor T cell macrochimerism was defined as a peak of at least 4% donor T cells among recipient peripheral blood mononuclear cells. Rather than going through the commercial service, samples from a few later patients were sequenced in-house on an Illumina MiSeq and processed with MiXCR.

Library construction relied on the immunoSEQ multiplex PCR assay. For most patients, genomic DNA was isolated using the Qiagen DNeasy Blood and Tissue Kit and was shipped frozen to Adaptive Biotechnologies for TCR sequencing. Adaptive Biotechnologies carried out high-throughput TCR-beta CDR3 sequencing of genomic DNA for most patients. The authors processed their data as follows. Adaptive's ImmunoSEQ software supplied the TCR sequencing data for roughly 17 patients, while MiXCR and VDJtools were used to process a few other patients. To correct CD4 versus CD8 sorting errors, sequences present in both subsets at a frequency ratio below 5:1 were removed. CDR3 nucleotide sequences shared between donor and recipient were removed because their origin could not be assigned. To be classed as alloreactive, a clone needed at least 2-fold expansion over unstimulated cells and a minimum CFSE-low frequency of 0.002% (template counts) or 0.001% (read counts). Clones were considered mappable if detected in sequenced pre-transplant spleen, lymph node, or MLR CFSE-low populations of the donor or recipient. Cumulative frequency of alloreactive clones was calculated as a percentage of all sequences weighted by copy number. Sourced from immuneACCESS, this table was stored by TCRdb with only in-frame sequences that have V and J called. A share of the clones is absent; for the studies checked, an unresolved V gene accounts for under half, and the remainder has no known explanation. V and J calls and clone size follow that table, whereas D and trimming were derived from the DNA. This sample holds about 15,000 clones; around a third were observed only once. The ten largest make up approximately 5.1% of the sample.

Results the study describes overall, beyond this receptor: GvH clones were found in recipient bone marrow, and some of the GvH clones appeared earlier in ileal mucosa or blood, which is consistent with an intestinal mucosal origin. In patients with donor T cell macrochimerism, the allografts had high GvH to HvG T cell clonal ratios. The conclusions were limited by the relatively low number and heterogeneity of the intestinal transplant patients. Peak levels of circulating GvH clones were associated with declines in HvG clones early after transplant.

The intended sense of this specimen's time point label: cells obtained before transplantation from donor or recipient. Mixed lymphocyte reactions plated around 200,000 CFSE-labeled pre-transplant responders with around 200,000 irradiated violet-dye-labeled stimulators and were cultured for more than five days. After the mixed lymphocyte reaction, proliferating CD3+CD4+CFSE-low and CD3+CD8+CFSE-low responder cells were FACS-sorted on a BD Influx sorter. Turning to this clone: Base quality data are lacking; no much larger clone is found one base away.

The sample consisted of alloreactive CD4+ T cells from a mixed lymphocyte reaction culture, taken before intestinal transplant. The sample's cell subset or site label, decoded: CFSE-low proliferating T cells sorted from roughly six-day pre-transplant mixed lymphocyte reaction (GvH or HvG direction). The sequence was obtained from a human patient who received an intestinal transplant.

CDR3 loop: CASSPRTGSNQPQHF. In nucleotide form, the sequence is TGTGCCAGCAGCCCGAGGACAGGGTCCAATCAGCCCCAGCATTTT. Recombination linked TRBV7-3 to TRBJ1-5, and TRBD1 matches 8 of the central bases. The CDR3 contains 15 residues, cysteine and phenylalanine counted. Only the CDR3 DNA is retained, 45 bases long and in frame from the first base. Reading the germline V gene gives CDR1 SGHTA and CDR2 FQGTGA. Trimming leaves V shorter by 5 bases and J shorter by 3 bases, with the junction holding 6 bases beyond the gene matches.